Listed below are T cell receptor beta chains from one sample, sequenced in a study of T cell changes during pregnancy in multiple sclerosis. Generated by immunoSEQ multiplex PCR, the TCRdb table keeps only in-frame clones and is missing some. The sample lists around 55,000 clones; about 92% were seen once. The sequenced sample was CD8+ T cells from peripheral blood mononuclear cells, obtained in the second trimester of pregnancy. The receptor source for this set is a female donor with multiple sclerosis, enrolled in a pregnancy study. Both conserved end residues are part of each CDR3.

J	V	CDR3
TRBJ2-1	TRBV2	CASSEDRQVYNEQFF
TRBJ2-7	TRBV10-3	CAIGRDASYEQYF
TRBJ2-2	TRBV29-1	CSAIGAGHSNTGELFF
TRBJ1-5	TRBV27	CASSLQGSNQPQHF
TRBJ1-4	TRBV7-8	CASSKKTGAFAANEKLFF
TRBJ2-3	TRBV28	CASSPRLAEDTDTQYF
TRBJ1-1	TRBV5-1	CASSLGTDRVEAFF
TRBJ2-7	TRBV7-9	CASRSPNSYEQYF
TRBJ2-5	TRBV4-1	CASSQLTGGPGETQYF
TRBJ2-7	TRBV7-9	CASSLGARTSGVREQYF
TRBJ1-1	TRBV7-6	CASSLQGITEAFF
TRBJ2-7	TRBV2	CASSAYLGTSGGREQYF
TRBJ1-1	TRBV30	CAWSHPGWGVGTEAFF
TRBJ1-6	TRBV19	CASSLIAPRGNNWTLHF
TRBJ2-7	TRBV7-6	CASSLNPAGAGDEQYF
TRBJ1-4	TRBV28	CASSLGDRLNEKLFF
TRBJ2-1	TRBV9	CASTGTGEREQFF
TRBJ2-5	TRBV15	CATSGDRGEETQYF
TRBJ2-1	TRBV6-5	CASRLAGGYNEQFF
TRBJ2-2	TRBV14	CASSQERWGGYTGELFF
TRBJ1-1	TRBV19	CASSIDQGWTEAFF
TRBJ1-1	TRBV15	CATSVSWAGANTEAFF
TRBJ2-1	TRBV7-3	CASSLIRRGYNEQFF
TRBJ2-7	TRBV7-9	CASSRAGGGAFNEQYF
TRBJ2-1	TRBV5-1	CATYSGNEQFF
TRBJ1-4	TRBV9	CASSVEFTGQLFF
TRBJ2-3	TRBV11-2	CASSQGGSSTDTQYF
TRBJ1-4	TRBV5-5	CASSLVSGDEKLFF
TRBJ1-2	TRBV9	CASSLRDRGPANYGYTF
TRBJ2-7	TRBV4-1	CASSQGGFGSYEQYF
TRBJ2-1	TRBV19	CASSTNLGLNNEQFF
TRBJ2-1	TRBV9	CASSALAGGPSEQFF
TRBJ2-5	TRBV27	CASSKSGLAGETQYF
TRBJ2-7	TRBV27	CASRQGYEQYF
TRBJ2-1	TRBV27	CASSLSVANEQFF
TRBJ2-1	TRBV19	CASSIGGRHNEQFF
TRBJ2-7	TRBV15	CATSRDRGPYEQYF
TRBJ1-1	TRBV2	CAGTGGTEAFF
TRBJ1-6	TRBV5-7	CASSLASARSPLHF